The sequence of this T cell receptor (beta chain) was determined in a study of OX40 agonist ivuxolimab in advanced cancers. Repertoires were generated with immunoSEQ multiplex PCR, while TCRdb's copy carries only in-frame clones and drops some. Seen here are about 78,000 clones, almost 95% observed once, and the top ten hold about 2.8%. In the case of this clone: Its cognate antigen is unknown.

This CDR3 spans 11 amino acids. The germline gives CDR1 DFQATT, CDR2 SNEGSKA (reference sequence). V dropped 7 bases and J dropped 0 bases, with 6 bases sitting between them. The study, taken as a whole, reports: CD8+ T cells were the subset that, on average, had more expanded clones than CD4+.

The sample in question was CD4+ or CD8+ T cells sorted from blood, obtained in a trial of the OX40 agonist ivuxolimab. The V call is TRBV20-1, the J call TRBJ1-1; D not certain. The origin of this receptor is an adult with an advanced solid tumor such as melanoma, head and neck, liver or kidney cancer. CDR3: CSGRLNTEAFF. CDR3 nucleotides: TGCAGTGGACGGTTGAACACTGAAGCTTTCTTT.